There are a few counts of the clone carrying this T cell receptor beta chain. Antigen: not known. The data originate from a study of CD8+CD57+ T cells in acquired aplastic anemia. Findings and caveats of the study: Patients and controls shared 25 to 35 CD8+ CDR3 sequences, highly expressed in patients.

Genomic DNA, serving as template, underwent TCR beta VDJ and CDR3 profiling. TCRdb reanalysed the reads using MiXCR and keeps one entry per CDR3 protein. In the table there are more than 200,000 distinct CDR3 sequences, almost 50% of which are singletons. CDR3 length equals 13 residues. V lost 3 bases to trimming and J lost 3 bases, with 8 bases between them. Germline V gene data show CDR1 as GTSNPN and CDR2 as SVGIG (reference sequence). An expansion of CD8+CD57+ cells by flow cytometry had been shown in patients chosen for sequencing. The source of this sequence is a human donor with aplastic anemia. Material for sequencing was sorted CD4+, CD8+, or CD8+CD57+ T cells (not recorded which) from PBMCs. This chain links TRBV30 with TRBJ2-2; no clear D gene. CDR3 DNA: TGTGCCTGGAGAGGGTATTACACCGGGGAGCTGTTTTTT. This gives the protein CAWRGYYTGELFF.